These T cell receptor beta chains were read from a single sample in a study of OX40 agonist ivuxolimab in advanced cancers. Method: immunoSEQ multiplex PCR; TCRdb's copy keeps in-frame clones and lacks some. The repertoire holds 57,000 or so clones, with more than 75% as singletons. The starting material was CD4+ or CD8+ T cells sorted from blood, obtained in a trial of the OX40 agonist ivuxolimab. These receptors were obtained from an adult with an advanced solid tumor such as melanoma, head and neck, liver or kidney cancer. The CDR3 runs from the conserved cysteine through the conserved F or W. Fields, in order: J gene, clone size, V gene, D gene, CDR3 DNA, CDR3 protein. A D gene is named only where the DNA matches it firmly. Clone size, where shown, is once, few, many, or a class for clones that have expanded.

TRBJ2-7 NA TRBV10-3 TRBD2 TGTGCCATCAGCGGGACTAGCGGGAGAAGCGAGCAGTACTTC CAISGTSGRSEQYF
TRBJ2-3 NA TRBV30 NA TGTGCCTGGAGCCCGACCCTTACTGGAGATACGCAGTATTTT CAWSPTLTGDTQYF
TRBJ2-2 NA TRBV11-2 NA TGTGCCAGCACCGAATCCGGGACACAGAACACCGGGGAGCTGTTTTTT CASTESGTQNTGELFF
TRBJ2-7 few TRBV19 NA TGTGCCAGTAGTATTAGGGGGAGCTCCTACGAGCAGTACTTC CASSIRGSSYEQYF
TRBJ2-4 NA TRBV28 NA TGTGCCAGTCTGGGGGGCGGGCTCGGCATTCAGTACTTC CASLGGGLGIQYF
TRBJ2-7 NA TRBV7-9 TRBD2 TGTGCCAGCAGCCTAGCGGGAGTCGGCGAGCAGTACTTC CASSLAGVGEQYF
TRBJ1-2 NA TRBV14 NA TGTGCCAGCATGGGGAACCGCAACTATGGCTACACCTTC CASMGNRNYGYTF
TRBJ2-3 NA TRBV7-9 TRBD2 TGTGCCAGCAGCCCCATTCCGGGACTAGCGTCAGATACGCAGTATTTT CASSPIPGLASDTQYF
TRBJ1-4 NA TRBV16 NA TGTGCCAGCAGCCAGGGAAATGAAAAACTGTTTTTT CASSQGNEKLFF
TRBJ2-7 NA TRBV5-1 TRBD1 TGCGCCAGCAGCCGCCAGGGACAGGATCTCTACGAGCAGTACTTC CASSRQGQDLYEQYF
TRBJ2-7 NA TRBV10-1 NA TGCGCCAGCAGTGGAGGACACCGGCCTTACTACGAGCAGTACTTC CASSGGHRPYYEQYF
TRBJ2-3 once TRBV7-9 NA TGTGCCAGCAGCCCTAGCACAGATACGCAGTATTTT CASSPSTDTQYF
TRBJ2-1 NA TRBV7-2 NA TGTGCCAGCAGCTTAGATCTAGGGCCGGGCAATGAGCAGTTCTTC CASSLDLGPGNEQFF
TRBJ1-2 NA TRBV5-4 NA TGTGCCAGCAGCCCGGACGGGGGCTCGGAAGGCTACACCTTC CASSPDGGSEGYTF
TRBJ1-4 NA TRBV4-3 NA TGCGCCAGCAGCCAGTCCCAGGGTTTGGAAAAACTGTTTTTT CASSQSQGLEKLFF
TRBJ2-3 NA TRBV11-3 NA TGTGCCAGCAGCGGCCGGGGTGCGCGAGATACGCAGTATTTT CASSGRGARDTQYF
TRBJ2-5 NA TRBV14 NA TGTGCCAGCAGCCCCCTCGGGGAGACCCAGTACTTC CASSPLGETQYF
TRBJ2-4 NA TRBV6-1 NA TGTGCCAGCAGTGAAGGGCAGGCCTTCAAAAACATTCAGTACTTC CASSEGQAFKNIQYF
TRBJ1-1 NA TRBV7-2 NA TGTGCCAGCAGCTTAAGTAACGCTGGGGCCGGGGAGGCTTTCTTT CASSLSNAGAGEAFF
TRBJ2-2 NA TRBV6-5 TRBD2 TGTGCCAGCAGCCCTCCGAGCGGGGGGACCGGGGAGCTGTTTTTT CASSPPSGGTGELFF
TRBJ1-2 NA TRBV19 NA TGTGCCAGTAGTACAAGCCGGCTAGGGGGAACGAACTATGGCTACACCTTC CASSTSRLGGTNYGYTF
TRBJ2-7 NA TRBV6-5 NA TGTGCCAGCAGGGGGCGGATCTACGAGCAGTACTTC CASRGRIYEQYF
TRBJ2-3 once TRBV30 NA TGTGCCTGGAGTGTATTAGGGATCAGAGATACGCAGTATTTT CAWSVLGIRDTQYF
TRBJ2-7 NA TRBV14 TRBD2 TGTGCCAGCAGCCGGGGGCTAGCGGGAGCCTACGAGCAGTACTTC CASSRGLAGAYEQYF
TRBJ2-7 NA TRBV21-1 NA TGTGCCAGCAGCCCCCCCGACAGGGCCGGATACGAGCAGTACTTC CASSPPDRAGYEQYF
TRBJ1-5 NA TRBV19 NA TGTGCCAGTAGTATAATGGGTGGTGGGACGGATCAGCCCCAGCATTTT CASSIMGGGTDQPQHF
TRBJ2-3 NA TRBV19 NA TGTGCCAGTAGTATACTCCCCACAGATACGCAGTATTTT CASSILPTDTQYF
TRBJ2-3 NA TRBV12-2 NA TGTGCAAGTCGCTTCTTCGCCGGGACTAAATTCACAGATACGCAGTATTTT CASRFFAGTKFTDTQYF
TRBJ2-1 NA TRBV7-3 TRBD2 TGTGCCAGCAGCACTCCGGGACTAGCCAATGAGCAGTTCTTC CASSTPGLANEQFF
TRBJ2-1 NA TRBV4-1 TRBD2 TGCGCCAGCAGCCAGGGACTAGCGGGAATTCCGTACAATGAGCAGTTCTTC CASSQGLAGIPYNEQFF
TRBJ2-3 once TRBV5-4 NA TGTGCCAGCAGCCCAGGGATCGCAGATACGCAGTATTTT CASSPGIADTQYF
TRBJ2-7 NA TRBV27 TRBD2 TGTGCCAGCAGTAGTTTAGCGGGAGTTTTCTACGAGCAGTACTTC CASSSLAGVFYEQYF
TRBJ2-7 once TRBV12-2 NA TGTGCAAGTCGCCCCAAAGCTCCTTTGCGCTCCTACGAGCAGTACTTC CASRPKAPLRSYEQYF
TRBJ2-3 few TRBV11-2 TRBD1 TGTGCCAGCAGCCCCATCGGACAGGCGGGTACGCAGTATTTT CASSPIGQAGTQYF
TRBJ2-3 NA TRBV7-2 TRBD2 TGTGCCAGCAGCTTAAGGGGACTAGCGCAAGGAGATACGCAGTATTTT CASSLRGLAQGDTQYF
TRBJ2-2 NA TRBV13 NA TGTGCCAGCAGCCCTAGAGGGGACCAGGGTTGGACCGGGGAGCTGTTTTTT CASSPRGDQGWTGELFF
TRBJ2-2 NA TRBV7-2 NA TGTGCCAGCAGCTCGTTTACCGGGGAGCTGTTTTTT CASSSFTGELFF
TRBJ2-7 once TRBV7-8 TRBD2 TGTGCCAGCAGCTTACCAGCGGGAGAGGCCGAGCAGTACTTC CASSLPAGEAEQYF
TRBJ1-1 NA TRBV2 TRBD1 TGTGCCAGCAGTTGGGGACAGGGGAGTGAAGCTTTCTTT CASSWGQGSEAFF
TRBJ1-5 NA TRBV19 NA TGTGCCAGTAGGATCTCCTCCGGGGAGTATAGCAATCAGCCCCAGCATTTT CASRISSGEYSNQPQHF
TRBJ2-1 NA TRBV18 TRBD2 TGTGCCAGCTCACCACCGACTAGCGGGACGAATGAGCAGTTCTTC CASSPPTSGTNEQFF
TRBJ1-4 NA TRBV7-8 NA TGTGCCAGCAGCTTATATGGAACTAATGAAAAACTGTTTTTT CASSLYGTNEKLFF
TRBJ2-7 NA TRBV5-1 NA TGCGCCAGCAGCTCAGGGTCCCTGGGCTCCTACGAGCAGTACTTC CASSSGSLGSYEQYF
TRBJ1-1 NA TRBV7-8 NA TGTGCCAGCAGCTTAGGAGGAAAGTCGGGCAACACTGAAGCTTTCTTT CASSLGGKSGNTEAFF
TRBJ2-1 NA TRBV11-2 NA TGTGCCAGCAGCACATTAATGGGGCAACCAAACTACAATGAGCAGTTCTTC CASSTLMGQPNYNEQFF
TRBJ2-5 NA TRBV28 TRBD1 TGTGCCAGCGGACCACCGGGACGCCAGAGGGACAGATACTTC CASGPPGRQRDRYF